The rows below give T cell receptor beta chains drawn from one sample of a study of T cell responses to AZD1222 COVID-19 vaccine. Sequenced by immunoSEQ multiplex PCR; TCRdb stores in-frame clones only, minus some. The table has some 150,000 clones, just under 95% seen once. Specimen: peripheral blood, collected on day 0 of AZD1222 vaccination. All receptors come from an adult in good health. The CDR3 runs from the conserved cysteine through the conserved F or W. D genes are given only for firm matches.

v_gene: TRBV15
j_gene: TRBJ1-6
d_gene: .
CDR3aa: CATSDGRNSPLHF
CDR3nt: TGTGCCACCAGCGATGGCAGAAATTCACCCCTCCACTTT

v_gene: TRBV4-1
j_gene: TRBJ1-3
d_gene: TRBD1
CDR3aa: CASSQQGAGNTIYF
CDR3nt: TGCGCCAGCAGCCAGCAGGGGGCTGGAAACACCATATATTTT

v_gene: TRBV7-9
j_gene: TRBJ1-2
d_gene: .
CDR3aa: CASSQGAGSTYGYTF
CDR3nt: TGTGCCAGCAGTCAGGGCGCCGGTTCGACCTATGGCTACACCTTC

v_gene: TRBV7-9
j_gene: TRBJ1-4
d_gene: .
CDR3aa: CASSLDGRSNEKLFF
CDR3nt: TGTGCCAGCAGCTTAGACGGCAGATCTAATGAAAAACTGTTTTTT

v_gene: TRBV19
j_gene: TRBJ2-1
d_gene: TRBD2
CDR3aa: CASSTGTSGIYNEQFF
CDR3nt: TGTGCCAGTAGTACCGGGACTAGCGGTATCTACAATGAGCAGTTCTTC

v_gene: TRBV4-2
j_gene: TRBJ1-2
d_gene: .
CDR3aa: CASQPLGAGNYGYTF
CDR3nt: TGTGCCAGCCAACCCCTGGGGGCGGGAAACTATGGCTACACCTTC

v_gene: TRBV5-1
j_gene: TRBJ1-4
d_gene: .
CDR3aa: CASSLYSARDEKLFF
CDR3nt: TGCGCCAGCAGCTTGTATTCTGCTCGGGATGAAAAACTGTTTTTT

v_gene: TRBV2
j_gene: TRBJ1-3
d_gene: TRBD1
CDR3aa: CASSEQGASSGNTIYF
CDR3nt: TGTGCCAGCAGTGAACAGGGGGCTAGCTCTGGAAACACCATATATTTT

v_gene: TRBV9
j_gene: TRBJ2-7
d_gene: TRBD1
CDR3aa: CASSVAPDRVSEQYF
CDR3nt: TGTGCCAGCAGCGTAGCCCCGGACAGGGTTTCCGAGCAGTACTTC

v_gene: TRBV7-9
j_gene: TRBJ2-1
d_gene: TRBD1
CDR3aa: CASTITGDEQFF
CDR3nt: TGTGCCAGCACCATTACAGGGGATGAGCAGTTCTTC